This passage covers 24 T cell receptor beta chains from one sample sequenced in a study of blood T cell repertoires in COVID-19 (TCRdb year 2020). The method was the immunoSEQ multiplex PCR assay. TCRdb mirrors the immuneACCESS table, restricted to in-frame sequences. Some clones are absent from its copies; in checked studies, under half trace to an unresolved V gene, and the reason for the others is unknown. In all, the sample holds 330,000 or so clones, and approximately 90% of those were seen once. The biggest ten clones account for just over 9.5% of the sample. The specimen sequenced was peripheral blood. Receptors were obtained from a man between 25 and 39 years old with COVID-19, enrolled during active disease.

The V call is TRBV5-1, the J call TRBJ1-5, with 9 positions matching TRBD1. Germline CDR1 SGHRS, CDR2 YFSETQ. This CDR3 has 16 amino acids. V lost 4 bases to trimming and J lost 3 bases; unmatched junction nucleotides: 8. The CDR3 loop reads CASSPGGDRDNQPQHF. In DNA form, the CDR3 reads TGCGCCAGCAGCCCTGGGGGGGACAGGGACAATCAGCCCCAGCATTTT.

The chain employs TRBV7-3 and TRBJ2-2; D might be TRBD2 (5 bases). In germline, CDR1 is SGHTA, CDR2 FQGTGA. CDR3 length: 15 amino acids. The germline V and J ends were trimmed by 5 bases and 1 base, with 11 bases remaining between them. This CDR3 reads CASSPNRGNTGELFF. The CDR3 DNA follows: TGTGCCAGCAGCCCAAACCGGGGGAACACCGGGGAGCTGTTTTTT. The full variable domain, with the rest looked up from reference TRBV7-3 and TRBJ2-2, is GAGVSQTPSNKVTEKGKYVELRCDPISGHTALYWYRQSLGQGPEFLIYFQGTGAADDSGLPNDRFFAVRPEGSVSTLKIQRTERGDSAVYLCASSPNRGNTGELFFGEGSRLTVL.

The J gene is TRBJ2-3, the V gene TRBV7-3, with TRBD2 matching over 12 bases. This CDR3 has 17 residues. Looked up from germline, CDR1 is SGHTA and CDR2 is FQGTGA. The junction had 8 bases not matched to a gene; V was cut back by 5 bases and J by 2 bases. CDR3 sequence reads: CASSPLRLAGVTDTQYF. DNA of the CDR3: TGTGCCAGCAGCCCCCTTAGACTAGCGGGGGTCACAGATACGCAGTATTTT.

The chain combines TRBV19 with TRBJ2-7, with TRBD1 matching over 7 bases. The junction had 5 bases not matched to a gene; V was cut back by 6 bases and J by 0 bases. CDR3 length: 14 amino acids. Germline CDR1 is LNHDA and CDR2 is SQIVND (reference sequence). CDR3 region: CASSLTGYSYEQYF. CDR3 nucleotide sequence: TGTGCCAGTAGCTTGACAGGGTACTCCTACGAGCAGTACTTC.

The chain joins TRBV9 to TRBJ1-2; D not resolved. Trimming cost V 3 bases and J 5 bases, with 11 bases left between them. The CDR3 loop spans 13 amino acids. In germline, CDR1 is SGDLS, CDR2 YYNGEE. The CDR3 DNA sequence: TGTGCCAGCAGCGCAGGCAGCGGGTATGGCTACACCTTC. It encodes CASSAGSGYGYTF.

This chain links TRBV11-2 with TRBJ2-3, with TRBD2 matching over 11 bases. The CDR3 loop spans 16 amino acids. Germline V gene data show CDR1 as SGHAT and CDR2 as FQNNGV. Germline trimming cut 3 bases from V and 4 bases from J; bases unmatched to any gene: 6. The CDR3 sequence: CASSFVAGGPSDTQYF. The CDR3, as DNA: TGTGCCAGCAGCTTTGTAGCGGGAGGGCCGTCAGATACGCAGTATTTT.

This clone was counted a single time. The chain combines TRBV3-1 (or the pseudogene TRBV3-2) with TRBJ1-2; D remains unclear. Trimming removed 4 bases from V and 4 bases from J, with 13 bases in between. The CDR3 loop spans 14 amino acids. Germline CDR1 reads LGHDT; CDR2 reads YNNKEL (reference sequence). Here the CDR3 reads CASSLGLETYGYTF. The CDR3, as DNA: TGTGCCAGCAGCCTCGGGTTGGAAACCTATGGCTACACCTTC.

The CDR3 coding sequence is TGTGCCAGTAGTATAGACGGAAGGGGAGGGCCGAACTACAATGAGCAGTTCTTC. It yields the protein CASSIDGRGGPNYNEQFF. The chain uses TRBV19 and TRBJ2-1; 7 positions agree with TRBD2. V dropped 0 bases and J dropped 3; count of bases not matched to a gene: 11. The CDR3 contains 18 residues. Germline-derived CDR1 and CDR2 are LNHDA and SQIVND (reference sequence).

The chain carries TRBV10-3 and TRBJ2-7; TRBD2 might be the D (6 bases). The CDR3 runs to 18 residues. Germline loops: CDR1 ENHRY, CDR2 SYGVKD. Trimming removed 3 bases from V and 3 bases from J, with 24 bases in between. The CDR3 bases are TGTGCCATCAGTGACCCTACAGTCCTCCGGGACTCTCGCTACGAGCAGTACTTC. Its translation is CAISDPTVLRDSRYEQYF.

V gene TRBV5-1 combines with J gene TRBJ2-1; 15 positions match TRBD2. This CDR3 has 16 amino acids. The ends lost 3 bases at V and 9 bases at J; junction bases unmatched: 7. Germline V gene sequence: CDR1 SGHRS, CDR2 YFSETQ. CDR3 amino acids: CASSWTPGLAGGEQFF. In DNA form, the CDR3 reads TGCGCCAGCAGCTGGACACCGGGACTAGCGGGAGGTGAGCAGTTCTTC.

This sequence joins TRBV5-8 and TRBJ2-5; possibly TRBD2 for D (6 bases). The CDR3 spans 12 residues. V shed 4 bases and J shed 8 bases, with 12 bases lying between them. CDR1 SGHTS and CDR2 YDEGEE come from the germline V gene. The CDR3: CASSRDSSTQYF. DNA of the CDR3: TGTGCCAGCAGCAGGGACTCGAGTACCCAGTACTTC.

The chain joins TRBV19 to TRBJ1-3; the D is unclear. The germline V gene has CDR1 LNHDA and CDR2 SQIVND (reference sequence). Deletions cut 5 bases from V and 4 bases from J, with 12 bases between. The CDR3 runs to 14 residues. CDR3 sequence reads: CASSAQFYGNTIYF. Written as DNA, the CDR3 is TGTGCCAGTAGTGCACAGTTTTACGGAAACACCATATATTTT.

The chain has TRBV24-1 and TRBJ2-7, with D perhaps TRBD2 (5 bases). V was clipped by 2 bases and J by 10 bases, with 14 bases between them. CDR1 and CDR2 from the germline V gene are KGHDR and SFDVKD. The CDR3 length is 13 residues. For the CDR3, the DNA is TGTGCCACCAGTGATTCCCCCGGGGTGTTTCAGTACTTC. Translated: CATSDSPGVFQYF.

This clone was recorded a few times. This chain joins TRBV3-1 (or the pseudogene TRBV3-2) and TRBJ1-6, with TRBD1 as a possible D gene (5 bases). Trimming cost V 5 bases and J 16 bases, with 18 bases left between them. Per the germline V gene, CDR1 is LGHDT and CDR2 is YNNKEL (reference sequence). This CDR3 region has 13 residues. The chain's CDR3 is CASSVAVQGPLHF. The CDR3 DNA follows: TGTGCCAGCAGCGTGGCGGTCCAGGGCCCACTCCACTTT.

The CDR3 nucleotides are TGCGCCAGCAGCCAATCACTACTAGCGGGGGCACACGAGCAGTACTTC. The encoded protein is CASSQSLLAGAHEQYF. This chain connects TRBV4-3 to TRBJ2-7; 11 bases fit TRBD2. Trimming took 2 bases from V and 5 from J; bases not matched to a gene: 8. CDR1 is LGHNA and CDR2 is YSLEER in the germline V gene. This CDR3 region has 16 residues.

The CDR3 DNA reads TGTGCCAGCAGTTCAGGACAGGGCACCTACGAGCAGTACTTC. This encodes CASSSGQGTYEQYF. The rearrangement joins TRBV27 to TRBJ2-7; TRBD1 matches 8 bases. The V gene end was trimmed by 4 bases and the J gene end by 2 bases; junction bases not matched to a gene: 4. CDR1 is MNHEY, CDR2 SMNVEV, per germline (reference sequence). This CDR3 comprises 14 residues.

V gene TRBV10-3 combines with J gene TRBJ2-3; 10 positions agree with TRBD2. With 4 bases clipped from V and 4 bases from J, the junction kept 11 bases outside the gene matches. This CDR3 contains 17 residues. Germline CDR1 ENHRY, CDR2 SYGVKD. CDR3 in amino acids: CAISGRASGSGSDTQYF. The CDR3 DNA reads as TGTGCCATCAGTGGGAGGGCTAGCGGGAGCGGATCAGATACGCAGTATTTT.

V gene TRBV27 combines with J gene TRBJ2-5; D not certain. Germline loops: CDR1 MNHEY, CDR2 SMNVEV (reference sequence). With 5 bases removed from V and 5 bases from J, the gap between germline ends came to 15 bases. The CDR3 is 14 residues long. CDR3 sequence: CASSPRPVRETQYF. CDR3 in DNA: TGTGCCAGCAGTCCCCGTCCCGTTCGGGAGACCCAGTACTTC.

V gene TRBV19 combines with J gene TRBJ2-6, with D hard to call. Between the trimmed V and J ends, which lost 4 bases and 2 bases, there was a span of 6 bases. The CDR3 has 14 residues. Looked up from germline, CDR1 is LNHDA and CDR2 is SQIVND (reference sequence). The CDR3 region is CASSTTPGANVLTF. CDR3 sequence (DNA): TGTGCCAGTAGTACAACTCCTGGGGCCAACGTCCTGACTTTC.

The rearrangement links TRBV27 to TRBJ2-7; 9 bases align to TRBD1. Looked up from germline, CDR1 is MNHEY and CDR2 is SMNVEV (reference sequence). V trimming: 4 bases; J trimming: 0 bases; junction bases outside the gene matches: 1. This CDR3 has 14 amino acids. The CDR3 region is CASSWDRVSYEQYF. The CDR3 nucleotides are TGTGCCAGCAGTTGGGACAGGGTCTCCTACGAGCAGTACTTC.

In DNA form, the CDR3 reads TGTGCCAGCTCAAGTTACAGCTATGGCTACACCTTC. It encodes CASSSYSYGYTF. This rearrangement joins TRBV18 to TRBJ1-2, with D hard to call. There are 12 residues in the CDR3. V was pared by 5 bases and J by 4 bases, with 8 bases between. Germline V CDR1 and CDR2: KGHSH, LQKENI.

The chain is built from TRBV12-3 or TRBV12-4 and TRBJ2-3; D gene uncertain. The CDR3 spans 13 residues. The V gene lost 8 bases and the J gene lost 2 bases, with 11 bases spanning the gap. The CDR3 DNA sequence: TGTGCCAGCCTTTGGGCCGACACAGATACGCAGTATTTT. Its protein is CASLWADTDTQYF.

This sequence joins TRBV11-2 and TRBJ2-7, with D uncertain. The CDR3 runs 11 residues. V lost 3 bases to trimming and J lost 7 bases, with 7 bases between them. Germline V CDR1 and CDR2: SGHAT, FQNNGV. The CDR3 region is CASSFFSEQYF. Written as DNA, the CDR3 is TGTGCCAGCAGCTTTTTCTCGGAGCAGTACTTC.

The table lists this clone with a count of one. This chain connects TRBV4-3 to TRBJ2-5, with 7 bases fitting TRBD1. Looked up from germline, CDR1 is LGHNA and CDR2 is YSLEER. V was clipped by 0 bases and J by 4 bases; unmatched bases: 5. The CDR3 covers 15 residues. CDR3 protein: CASSQDGDRGETQYF. CDR3 sequence (DNA): TGCGCCAGCAGCCAAGATGGGGACAGAGGAGAGACCCAGTACTTC.